Below are 5 T cell receptor beta chains sequenced from a single sample in a study of T cells in Graves' hyperthyroidism and ophthalmopathy (dated by TCRdb to about 2019). Library preparation employed multiplex PCR. The instrument given in TCRdb is Illumina HiSeq 2000. TCR beta CDR3 regions were amplified from RNA transcripts. The first round of RT-PCR for the TCR CDR3 was performed with the HTBI primer set and the Qiagen OneStep RT-PCR kit. In TCRdb, the public reads were trimmed at Q25 with fastp and aligned with MiXCR, with productive beta chains retained. Each CDR3 protein appears once, grouped with its most common genes and DNA. The table for this sample lists 300,000 to 450,000 distinct CDR3 sequences; roughly 17% of them were counted only once. Together, the top ten hold roughly 35% of the sample. Sequencing used blood. The receptors were sampled from a young woman with Graves' hyperthyroidism that later progressed to Graves' ophthalmopathy.

Note on this clonotype: A much larger clone sits a single nucleotide away, making a read error possible. The chain uses TRBV11-3 and TRBJ2-1; 12 positions match TRBD2. This CDR3 has 14 amino acids. Germline-derived CDR1 and CDR2 are SGHNT and YENEEA. Unmatched junction bases numbered 6, after V lost 5 bases and J lost 10 bases. The chain's CDR3 is CASSRRTSGTEQFF. DNA for the CDR3: TGTGCCAGCAGCCGTAGGACTAGCGGGACAGAGCAGTTCTTC.

The chain joins TRBV25-1 to TRBJ1-2; D unclear. V was clipped by 1 base and J by 4 bases, with 7 bases between them. CDR1 is MGHDK and CDR2 is SYGVNS in the germline V gene. This CDR3 is 13 amino acids long. CDR3 DNA sequence: TGTGCCAGCAGTGAATTATCGTCCTATGGCTACACCTTC. Its translation is CASSELSSYGYTF.

This clonotype came up many times. The chain employs TRBV4-1 and TRBJ2-5, with D perhaps assigned TRBD1 or TRBD2 (6 bases each). The CDR3 is 15 residues long. Looked up from germline, CDR1 is MGHRA and CDR2 is YSYEKL. V was clipped by 4 bases and J by 4 bases, with 16 bases between them. The CDR3 is CASSLNTGARETQYF. CDR3 bases: TGCGCCAGCAGCCTCAACACGGGGGCGCGAGAGACCCAGTACTTC.

V and J are TRBV12-3 or TRBV12-4 and TRBJ2-2, with D hard to call. The CDR3 runs 13 residues. V lost 7 bases and J lost 5, with 11 bases in between. CDR3 in amino acids: CASTSFWTGELFF. DNA of the CDR3: TGTGCCAGCACCTCCTTTTGGACCGGGGAGCTGTTTTTT.

CDR3 sequence reads: CASKRGQNTEAFF. The CDR3 DNA reads as TGTGCCAGCAAAAGGGGACAGAACACTGAAGCTTTCTTT. The rearrangement uses TRBV6-1 and TRBJ1-1; perhaps TRBD1 as D (6 bases). Germline V gene sequence: CDR1 MNHNS, CDR2 SASEGT. The V end lost 7 bases, the J end lost 1 base, and 10 bases lay between the germline ends. The CDR3 has 13 amino acids.